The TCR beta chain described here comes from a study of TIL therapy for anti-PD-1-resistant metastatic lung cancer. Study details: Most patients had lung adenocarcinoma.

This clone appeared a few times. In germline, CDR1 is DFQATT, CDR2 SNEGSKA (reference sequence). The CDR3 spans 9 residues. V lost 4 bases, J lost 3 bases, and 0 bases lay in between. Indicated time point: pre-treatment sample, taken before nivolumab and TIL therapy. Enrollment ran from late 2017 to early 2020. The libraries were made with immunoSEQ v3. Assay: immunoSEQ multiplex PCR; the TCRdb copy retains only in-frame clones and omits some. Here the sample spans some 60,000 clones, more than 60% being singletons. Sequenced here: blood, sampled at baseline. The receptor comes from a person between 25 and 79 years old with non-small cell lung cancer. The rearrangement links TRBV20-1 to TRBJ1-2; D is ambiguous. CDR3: CSANYGYTF. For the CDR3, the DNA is TGCAGTGCTAACTATGGCTACACCTTC.